The 6 T cell receptor beta chains presented below share a single source sample, sequenced in a study of T cells after yellow fever vaccination. Via MiXCR, TCRdb re-called the 5' RACE reads, giving one row per CDR3 protein. Of roughly 520,000 distinct CDR3 sequences in the sample, roughly a fifth were seen once. The material was PBMCs, obtained roughly 23 days after the first yellow fever vaccination. All receptors come from a man aged 18 to 35 who received the YFV17D yellow fever vaccine.

This clonotype was seen a handful of times. This rearrangement joins TRBV5-6 to TRBJ1-1, with a possible D match to TRBD1 (6 bases). Trimming removed 3 bases at V and 10 bases at J, with 22 bases between. Germline CDR1 reads SGHDT; CDR2 reads YYEEEE. The CDR3 is 15 residues long. This CDR3 is CASSSKRRARGAAFF. In DNA form, the CDR3 reads TGTGCCAGCAGCTCCAAACGCCGGGCCCGGGGGGCAGCTTTCTTT.

This clonotype was seen a few times. The V gene is TRBV6-5, the J gene TRBJ1-2; TRBD1 matches 7 bases. The CDR3 runs 15 residues. The germline V gene encodes CDR1 MNHEY and CDR2 SVGAGI. Germline trimming cut 4 bases from V and 7 bases from J; bases unmatched to any gene: 12. CDR3 in amino acids: CASSLGRGQRGGYTF. DNA of the CDR3: TGTGCCAGCAGTTTAGGGAGGGGACAGAGGGGTGGCTACACCTTC.

With respect to this clonotype: It may be a read error: a sequence one base away is much more abundant. The J gene is TRBJ2-1, the V gene TRBV11-2, with D perhaps TRBD2 (6 bases). Germline V lookup: CDR1 SGHAT, CDR2 FQNNGV. The CDR3 consists of 14 residues. The CDR3 protein is CASSLRLDYNVQFF. DNA for the CDR3: TGTGCCAGCAGCTTAAGACTAGATTACAATGTGCAGTTCTTC.

This chain uses TRBV7-2 with TRBJ2-1; 7 bases are shared with TRBD2. CDR1 is SGHTA and CDR2 is FQGNSA in the germline V gene. V lost 5 bases to trimming and J lost 7 bases; unmatched junction nucleotides: 11. The CDR3 runs 15 residues. The CDR3 nucleotides are TGTGCCAGCAGCGCCGGGACTACGGTTCTGAATGAGCAGTTCTTC. Translation: CASSAGTTVLNEQFF.

The chain recombines TRBV4-3 with TRBJ1-6, with D maybe TRBD1 (6 bases). Germline CDR1 is LGHNA and CDR2 is YSLEER. Trimming stripped 1 base from V and 9 bases from J, with 13 bases between. The CDR3 runs 15 residues. CDR3 region: CASSQGTGAGSPLHF. In DNA form, the CDR3 reads TGCGCCAGCAGCCAAGGAACGGGGGCGGGTTCACCCCTCCACTTT.

The chain uses TRBV6-5 and TRBJ2-1; D gene unclear. Germline lookup yields CDR1 MNHEY and CDR2 SVGAGI. The CDR3 runs 15 residues. The V and J ends lost 4 bases and 0 bases respectively, with 10 bases between them. CDR3 DNA sequence: TGTGCCAGCAGTTCCCCATTGAGCTCCTACAATGAGCAGTTCTTC. Protein product: CASSSPLSSYNEQFF.